A single sample is the source of the 17 T cell receptor beta chains below, sequenced in a study of T cell responses to AZD1222 COVID-19 vaccine. Libraries were prepared by immunoSEQ multiplex PCR; TCRdb keeps only in-frame clonotypes and omits some of them. This sample yields more than 95,000 clones, of which about 90% are seen a single time; 4% to 5.5% belongs to the top ten. The sample here was peripheral blood, taken on day 0 of AZD1222 vaccination. The receptors come from an adult in good health.

This sequence joins TRBV2 and TRBJ1-1; possible D gene TRBD1, 6 bases. Germline V lookup: CDR1 SNHLY, CDR2 FYNNEI. V was pared by 4 bases and J by 1 base, with 10 bases between. There are 14 residues in the CDR3. The CDR3 loop reads CASSGTVRNTEAFF. CDR3 bases: TGTGCCAGCAGTGGGACAGTCAGGAACACTGAAGCTTTCTTT.

The chain uses TRBV7-8 and TRBJ2-2; the D gene could be TRBD1 or TRBD2 (5 bases each). There are 15 residues in the CDR3. Looked up from germline, CDR1 is SGHVS and CDR2 is FQNEAQ. V was clipped by 2 bases and J by 0 bases, with 7 bases between them. CDR3 in amino acids: CASSLMGANTGELFF. The DNA for the CDR3 is TGTGCCAGCAGCTTAATGGGGGCGAACACCGGGGAGCTGTTTTTT.

CDR3 in DNA: TGTGCCAGCAGCGCCTCACAGGGAACACGCTACACCTTC. This sequence encodes CASSASQGTRYTF. This chain links TRBV9 with TRBJ1-2; a weak D match, TRBD1 (6 bases). Deletions cut 3 bases from V and 9 bases from J, with 15 bases between. Germline CDR1 and CDR2: SGDLS and YYNGEE. The CDR3 runs 13 residues.

This rearrangement joins TRBV4-1 to TRBJ1-6; D is unresolved. The CDR3 sequence is 16 residues long. The V end was cut by 2 bases, the J end by 5 bases, with 13 bases between. In germline, CDR1 is MGHRA, CDR2 YSYEKL. The CDR3 loop reads CASSQTEVLDNSPLHF. The CDR3 coding sequence is TGCGCCAGCAGCCAAACTGAGGTGTTGGATAATTCACCCCTCCACTTT.

The V call is TRBV7-3, the J call TRBJ2-2; D call uncertain. The germline V gene has CDR1 SGHTA and CDR2 FQGTGA. With 9 bases removed from V and 7 bases from J, the gap between germline ends came to 21 bases. There are 15 residues in the CDR3. CDR3 residues: CASGYGQRNDGELFF. CDR3 DNA sequence: TGTGCCAGTGGTTATGGCCAGAGGAACGACGGGGAGCTGTTTTTT.

V and J are TRBV13 and TRBJ1-1, with 7 bases identical to TRBD1. V gave up 1 base and J gave up 6 bases; unmatched junction bases: 5. There are 14 residues in the CDR3. Germline V gives CDR1 PRHDT, CDR2 FYEKMQ (reference sequence). CDR3 bases: TGTGCCAGCAGCTTAGTGGAGGGGGCGCCTGAAGCTTTCTTT. This translates into CASSLVEGAPEAFF.

The chain uses TRBV27 and TRBJ1-4; 10 bases line up with TRBD1. Germline V gene lookup returns CDR1 MNHEY and CDR2 SMNVEV (reference sequence). This CDR3 contains 13 residues. V lost 5 bases and J lost 10; bases outside the gene matches: 4. CDR3 loop: CASSPGQGGKLFF. The CDR3 nucleotides are TGTGCCAGCAGTCCAGGACAGGGGGGAAAACTGTTTTTT.

The V call is TRBV19, the J call TRBJ2-1; the D is unclear. Germline V gene sequence: CDR1 LNHDA, CDR2 SQIVND (reference sequence). This CDR3 comprises 13 residues. V dropped 5 bases and J dropped 10 bases, with 15 bases sitting between them. In DNA, the CDR3 is TGTGCCAGTAGTCCCGGCCCGTTCGGGGAGCAGTTCTTC. It yields the protein CASSPGPFGEQFF.

The genes are TRBV7-9 and TRBJ2-1, with 7 bases identical to TRBD1. This CDR3 is built from 18 residues. Germline V gene data show CDR1 as SEHNR and CDR2 as FQNEAQ (reference sequence). J gave up 0 bases and V 0 bases, and 8 bases lay outside the gene matches. The CDR3 bases are TGTGCCAGCAGCTTAGCGGGACAGCTGCTGAGCTCCTACAATGAGCAGTTCTTC. It encodes CASSLAGQLLSSYNEQFF.

V gene TRBV12-3 or TRBV12-4 combines with J gene TRBJ1-2; D call uncertain. This CDR3 contains 13 residues. V was pared by 5 bases and J by 4 bases, with 11 bases between. The CDR3: CASSIQNSYGYTF. CDR3 coding DNA: TGTGCCAGCAGTATACAGAATTCCTATGGCTACACCTTC.

The chain employs TRBV20-1 and TRBJ1-1, with TRBD1 matching over 9 bases. The CDR3 is made up of 10 amino acids. V lost 6 bases, J lost 11 bases, and 4 bases stayed unmatched. Germline assignment: CDR1 DFQATT and CDR2 SNEGSKA (reference sequence). The DNA for the CDR3 is TGCAGTGCATACAGGGGGCAGGCTTTCTTT. Translation gives CSAYRGQAFF.

This clone is a singleton in its sample. The chain employs TRBV6-5 and TRBJ1-2, with unresolved D. Germline V lookup: CDR1 MNHEY, CDR2 SVGAGI. The CDR3 consists of 13 residues. V was shortened by 5 bases and J by 6 bases, with 13 bases between the two germline ends. The CDR3, as DNA: TGTGCCAGCAGTCGGACGCTCGGGGATGGCTACACCTTC. Protein sequence: CASSRTLGDGYTF.

This rearrangement joins TRBV6-5 to TRBJ1-6, with D possibly matching TRBD1 (5 bases). The CDR3 is made up of 12 amino acids. The ends were cut back, 4 bases at V and 14 bases at J, with 12 bases in the middle. Germline CDR1 reads MNHEY; CDR2 reads SVGAGI. CDR3 in amino acids: CASSFDGAALHF. The DNA for the CDR3 is TGTGCCAGCAGTTTTGACGGGGCCGCCCTCCACTTT.

This chain joins TRBV15 and TRBJ1-2; the D gene is possibly TRBD1 (6 bases). The CDR3 covers 14 residues. V lost 0 bases and J lost 5, with 10 bases in between. Germline V gene lookup returns CDR1 LNHNV and CDR2 YYDKDF (reference sequence). CDR3 sequence: CATSRDRGSYGYTF. The CDR3 nucleotides are TGTGCCACCAGCAGAGACAGGGGCTCATATGGCTACACCTTC.

The V and J genes are TRBV10-3 and TRBJ2-2; D uncertain. The CDR3 totals 13 residues. Trimming removed 4 bases at V and 4 bases at J, with 7 bases between. Germline CDR1 and CDR2: ENHRY and SYGVKD. The CDR3 bases are TGTGCCATCAGTGGCGACGGCACCGGGGAGCTGTTTTTT. It specifies CAISGDGTGELFF.

This rearrangement joins TRBV13 to TRBJ1-1; tentative D call: TRBD1 (6 bases). Trimming removed 4 bases from V and 3 bases from J, with 9 bases in between. Looked up from germline, CDR1 is PRHDT and CDR2 is FYEKMQ (reference sequence). The CDR3 loop spans 13 amino acids. In nucleotides, the CDR3 is TGTGCCAGCAGCTCGGACAGAGACACTGAAGCTTTCTTT. Its translation: CASSSDRDTEAFF.

This chain links TRBV30 with TRBJ1-4; D is unresolved. The CDR3 has 13 amino acids. The germline gives CDR1 GTSNPN, CDR2 SVGIG (reference sequence). Deletions cut 4 bases from V and 3 bases from J, with 9 bases between. The CDR3 DNA reads as TGTGCCTGGACAGCTCAGCCTAATGAAAAACTGTTTTTT. Its protein product is CAWTAQPNEKLFF.